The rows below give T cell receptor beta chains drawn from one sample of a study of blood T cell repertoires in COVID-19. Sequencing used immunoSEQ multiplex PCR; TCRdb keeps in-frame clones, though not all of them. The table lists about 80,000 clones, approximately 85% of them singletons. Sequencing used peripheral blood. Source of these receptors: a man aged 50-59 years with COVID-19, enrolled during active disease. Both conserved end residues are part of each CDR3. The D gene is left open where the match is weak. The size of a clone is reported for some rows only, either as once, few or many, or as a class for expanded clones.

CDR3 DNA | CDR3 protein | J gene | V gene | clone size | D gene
TGTGCCAGCAGCGTAGGCGGGAACACCGGGGAGCTGTTTTTT | CASSVGGNTGELFF | TRBJ2-2 | TRBV9 | once | NA
TGTGCCAGTAGTATAACCCAGGGCTTGGGGAATCAGCCCCAGCATTTT | CASSITQGLGNQPQHF | TRBJ1-5 | TRBV19 | NA | NA
TGTGCCAGCAGCTTGGAGGCGGCAGACTCTTTT | CASSLEAADSF | TRBJ1-1 | TRBV5-5 | NA | NA
TGCGCCAGCAGCTTGGGGGGCGCGTCTACCTACGAGCAGTACTTC | CASSLGGASTYEQYF | TRBJ2-7 | TRBV5-1 | NA | NA
TGTGCCAGCAGCTCATTCGGGGGCTACACCTTC | CASSSFGGYTF | TRBJ1-2 | TRBV5-4 | NA | NA
TGTGCCAGCGGCTTCACAGATACGCAGTATTTT | CASGFTDTQYF | TRBJ2-3 | TRBV25-1 | NA | NA
TGTGCCACCAGTGTTAGCGGGACTAGCACAGATACGCAGTATTTT | CATSVSGTSTDTQYF | TRBJ2-3 | TRBV24-1 | NA | TRBD2
TGTGCCACCAGCACCCTGAGCGGGAGCTCGGCAGATACGCAGTATTTT | CATSTLSGSSADTQYF | TRBJ2-3 | TRBV15 | NA | TRBD2
TGTGCCAGCAGCTTGGGAGGGGTAACCTACAATGAGCAGTTCTTC | CASSLGGVTYNEQFF | TRBJ2-1 | TRBV7-6 | NA | TRBD2
TGTGCCACCAGCAGAGATACAGGGGATGAAAAACTGTTTTTT | CATSRDTGDEKLFF | TRBJ1-4 | TRBV15 | NA | TRBD1
TGCGCCAGCAGCTTGGGTTCAGGGCCAGGCTATGGCTACACCTTC | CASSLGSGPGYGYTF | TRBJ1-2 | TRBV5-1 | NA | NA
TGTGCCAGCAGCTCTCGGACAACGATCAACTACGAGCAGTACTTC | CASSSRTTINYEQYF | TRBJ2-7 | TRBV7-9 | NA | NA
TGTGCCAGTAGTGCCCCGGGACTGAACTCTGGAAACACCATATATTTT | CASSAPGLNSGNTIYF | TRBJ1-3 | TRBV19 | NA | NA
TGTGCCAGCAGCCACCGGACTAGCGGCACTACGAAGCAGTACTTC | CASSHRTSGTTKQYF | TRBJ2-7 | TRBV14 | NA | TRBD2
TGTGCCAGCAGCCCCCGTGACACGGCCTACTATGGCTACACCTTC | CASSPRDTAYYGYTF | TRBJ1-2 | TRBV7-8 | once | NA
TGTGCCAGCAGTTTAACTAGCGGGAGGGTCTACGAGCAGTACTTC | CASSLTSGRVYEQYF | TRBJ2-7 | TRBV27 | NA | TRBD2
TGTGCCAGCAGCTTGGGGGGGGGAAATCAGCCCCAGCATTTT | CASSLGGGNQPQHF | TRBJ1-5 | TRBV5-4 | NA | NA
TGTGCCAGTAGTATAGGGGTCGGGGGAGAGACCCAGTACTTC | CASSIGVGGETQYF | TRBJ2-5 | TRBV19 | NA | NA
TGCGCCAGCAGCTTGGATGGCCTCGACGAGCAGTACTTC | CASSLDGLDEQYF | TRBJ2-7 | TRBV5-1 | NA | NA
TGCAGTGCTAGATGGGAGTACGAGCAGTACTTC | CSARWEYEQYF | TRBJ2-7 | TRBV20-1 | NA | NA
TGTGCCAGTAGTATAGATCTAGGTACCTACGAGCAGTACTTC | CASSIDLGTYEQYF | TRBJ2-7 | TRBV19 | NA | NA
TGCAGTGCAAGTTCGGGACAGGTCAATCAGCCCCAGCATTTT | CSASSGQVNQPQHF | TRBJ1-5 | TRBV20-1 | once | TRBD1
TGTGCCGGGCGGGGGGCAGGCTCGTTTGGCTACACCTTC | CAGRGAGSFGYTF | TRBJ1-2 | TRBV28 | NA | NA